These T cell receptor beta chains were read from a single sample in a study of T cell repertoires in cytomegalovirus infection. The antigens these receptors bind are not known. TCRdb passed the reads through MiXCR, listing each CDR3 protein once. The sample comprises 380,000 or so distinct CDR3 sequences, just under 35% of which are singletons, and 13% rests with the top ten. This sample comprised cultured PBMCs, obtained from culture after CMV antigen stimulation. Every receptor here comes from a human donor in good health (CMV status not recorded). Some clones in this sample may be carry-over from other donors' samples. Each CDR3 is given with its conserved first and last residue. The D gene is left open where the match is weak. Clone size, where shown, is once, few, many, or a class for clones that have expanded.

>NA|NA|TRBJ2-4|TRBV7-9
TGTGCCAGCAGCACACCTCAGACGGAAAACATTCAGTACTTC
CASSTPQTENIQYF
>few|NA|TRBJ1-2|TRBV28
TGTGCCAGCAGTCCCCCTTTCTATGGCTACACCTTC
CASSPPFYGYTF
>NA|NA|TRBJ2-1|TRBV6-1
TGTGCCAGCAGCTGGCGGGGCCCCTACAATGAGCAGTTCTTC
CASSWRGPYNEQFF
>NA|NA|TRBJ1-6|TRBV7-2
TGTGCCAGCAGCTTCCTCAGCGCGGGGAATTCACCCCTCCACTTT
CASSFLSAGNSPLHF
>NA|NA|TRBJ1-1|TRBV7-6
TGTGCCAGCAGCTCGGCGGGGGGGGCTGAAGCTTTCTTT
CASSSAGGAEAFF
>few|TRBD2|TRBJ2-4|TRBV6-1
TGTGCCAGCAGTGTACTAGCGGGAGCAGGAAACATTCAGTACTTC
CASSVLAGAGNIQYF
>few|NA|TRBJ2-2|TRBV28
TGTGCCAGCAGTTCGGGTCCAAACACCGGGGAGCTGTTTTTT
CASSSGPNTGELFF
>NA|NA|TRBJ1-1|TRBV6-1
TGTGCCAGCAGTGTGAAGGGGAACACTGAAGCTTTCTTT
CASSVKGNTEAFF
>NA|NA|TRBJ2-1|TRBV7-6
TGTGCCAGCAGCTTAGAGGCGGATAATGAGCAGTTCTTC
CASSLEADNEQFF
>NA|NA|TRBJ2-7|TRBV11-1
TGTGCCAGCAGCTGGGGCCAAAACTACGAGCAGTACTTC
CASSWGQNYEQYF
>NA|NA|TRBJ2-6|TRBV7-2
TGTGCCGGGGGTGTCAGGGGGGCCAACGTCCTGACTTTC
CAGGVRGANVLTF
>NA|NA|TRBJ2-3|TRBV27
TGTGCCAGCAGTTTATCCCCCAGGGGTTCGGTAGATACGCAGTATTTT
CASSLSPRGSVDTQYF
>few|TRBD2|TRBJ2-7|TRBV15
TGTGCCACCAGCAGAGGGGGCGGGGGGCAGAACTACGAGCAGTACTTC
CATSRGGGGQNYEQYF
>NA|TRBD1|TRBJ2-3|TRBV19
TGTGCCAGTAGTCACAGGGGGCAGCTTCGAAGTGGTTCAAATACGCAGTATTTT
CASSHRGQLRSGSNTQYF
>few|NA|TRBJ2-2|TRBV7-2
TGTGCCAGCAGCCGGGGCACTACGGTCACCGGGGAGCTGTTTTTT
CASSRGTTVTGELFF
>NA|TRBD2|TRBJ2-1|TRBV7-2
TGTGCCAGCAGCTTAGGGGCGGGGGCCTACAATGAGCAGTTCTTC
CASSLGAGAYNEQFF
>NA|TRBD2|TRBJ2-5|TRBV7-2
TGTGCCAGCAGCTTACTCGATCGACGGGAGGTGGGGTGGGAGACCCAGTACTTC
CASSLLDRREVGWETQYF
>NA|TRBD2|TRBJ2-1|TRBV6-6
TGTGCCAGCAGCTTCGGGACTAGTTTGTTCTTC
CASSFGTSLFF
>NA|NA|TRBJ2-1|TRBV4-1
TGCGCCAGCAGCCAAGAAAGTTCTGGACTCCGAAATGAGCAGTTCTTC
CASSQESSGLRNEQFF
>NA|NA|TRBJ2-1|TRBV7-2
TGTGCCAGCAGCCTTACCAGCAATGAGCAGTTCTTC
CASSLTSNEQFF
>many|TRBD1|TRBJ1-2|TRBV7-2
TGTGCCAGCAGCTTGACAGGGCAGGGGGCTAACTATGGCTACACCTTC
CASSLTGQGANYGYTF
>NA|TRBD1|TRBJ2-2|TRBV4-3
TGCGCCAGCAGCCAAGTGACAGGGCTAACCGGGGAGCTGTTTTTT
CASSQVTGLTGELFF
>NA|TRBD2|TRBJ2-1|TRBV27
TGTGCCAGCAGTTTAGTAGCGGGAGTAACCAGTGAGCAGTTCTTC
CASSLVAGVTSEQFF
>few|NA|TRBJ2-1|TRBV4-1
TGCGCCAGCAGCCAAGCGGAGCTAGCGTTTTCCTACAATGAGCAGTTCTTC
CASSQAELAFSYNEQFF
>few|TRBD2|TRBJ2-3|TRBV7-9
TGTGCCAGCAGCTTCGGACTAGCGGGAGGGCTTAGCACAGATACGCAGTATTTT
CASSFGLAGGLSTDTQYF
>NA|NA|TRBJ1-1|TRBV7-6
TGTGCCAGCAGCTTAGTATCAGCCTGGGGCACTGAAGCTTTCTTT
CASSLVSAWGTEAFF